The sequence of this T cell receptor (beta chain) was determined in a study of blood T cell repertoires in COVID-19. On the study more broadly: The United States, Italy and Spain provided the acute and convalescent COVID-19 samples. The cDNA or gDNA used as material had been derived from T cells, B-cell-depleted T cells, or PBMCs.

In germline, CDR1 is SGHRS, CDR2 YFSETQ. The V and J ends lost 0 bases and 6 bases respectively, with 6 bases between them. The CDR3 totals 13 residues. Per the original methods: For nucleated cells, counts were estimated from reference gene primer amplification. Using immunoSEQ multiplex PCR, the repertoire was profiled, and TCRdb retains in-frame clones only, with some absent. The DNA was the basis for D and trimming; V, J and clone size are from that table. The sample shows around 100,000 clones, around 86% of them seen only once. The chain is built from TRBV5-1 and TRBJ2-2; D uncertain. The sample comprised peripheral blood. The sequence was obtained from a man aged 65-85 years with acute or convalescent COVID-19. CDR3 sequence: CASSLDLSGELFF. The DNA of the CDR3 is TGCGCCAGCAGCTTGGACCTATCCGGGGAGCTGTTTTTT.